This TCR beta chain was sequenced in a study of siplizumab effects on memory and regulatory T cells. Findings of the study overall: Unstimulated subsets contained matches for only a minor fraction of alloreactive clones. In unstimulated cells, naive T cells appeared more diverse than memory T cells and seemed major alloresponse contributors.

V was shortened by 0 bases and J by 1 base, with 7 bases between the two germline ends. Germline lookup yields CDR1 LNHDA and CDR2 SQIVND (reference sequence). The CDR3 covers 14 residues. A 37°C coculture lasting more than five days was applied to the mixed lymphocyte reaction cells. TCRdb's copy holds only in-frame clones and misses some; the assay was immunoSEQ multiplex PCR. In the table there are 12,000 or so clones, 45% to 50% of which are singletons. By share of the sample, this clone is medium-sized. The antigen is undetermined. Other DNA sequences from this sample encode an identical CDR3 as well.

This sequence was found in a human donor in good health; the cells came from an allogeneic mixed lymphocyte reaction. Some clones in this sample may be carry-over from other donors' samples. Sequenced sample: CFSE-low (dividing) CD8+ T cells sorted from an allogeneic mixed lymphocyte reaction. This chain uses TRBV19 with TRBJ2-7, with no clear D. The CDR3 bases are TGTGCCAGTAGTATAGATCGGGTATCCTACGAGCAGTACTTC. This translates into CASSIDRVSYEQYF.